This is a list of T cell receptor beta chains from one sample in a study of cytotoxic CD8 clonotypes in ibrutinib-treated CLL. Using immunoSEQ multiplex PCR, the repertoire was profiled, and TCRdb retains in-frame clones only, with some absent. This repertoire shows some 200,000 clones, approximately 79% found once; its top ten account for about an eighth. Sequenced material: PBMCs, taken after 12 months of ibrutinib treatment. The receptors were gathered from a human donor with chronic lymphocytic leukemia. Each CDR3 is given with its conserved first and last residue. Each record gives: D gene, clone size, J gene, V gene, CDR3 protein, CDR3 DNA. A D gene is named only where the DNA matches it firmly. Clone size, where shown, is once, few, many, or a class for clones that have expanded.

TRBD1 once TRBJ2-6 TRBV14 CASSTWTGSSSGANVLTF TGTGCCAGCAGCACCTGGACAGGGAGCTCCTCTGGGGCCAACGTCCTGACTTTC
. . TRBJ2-3 TRBV5-1 CASTALGGRADTQYF TGCGCCAGCACCGCCCTTGGGGGGCGCGCAGATACGCAGTATTTT
. once TRBJ1-3 TRBV18 CASSPPGRVAGNTIYF TGTGCCAGCTCACCCCCGGGGAGAGTCGCTGGAAACACCATATATTTT
TRBD1 . TRBJ2-1 TRBV9 CASNRDRGFDEQFF TGTGCCAGCAACCGGGACAGGGGGTTCGATGAGCAGTTCTTC
TRBD2 . TRBJ2-1 TRBV7-9 CASQATSPNNEQFF TGTGCCAGCCAAGCGACTAGCCCAAACAATGAGCAGTTCTTC
. . TRBJ2-5 TRBV10-3 CAISVMGVKETQYF TGTGCCATCAGTGTAATGGGGGTGAAAGAGACCCAGTACTTC
TRBD1 . TRBJ1-1 TRBV5-6 CASSWEGQLGAFF TGTGCCAGCAGCTGGGAGGGACAGCTTGGCGCTTTCTTT
. . TRBJ2-5 TRBV2 CASSQEETQYF TGTGCCAGCAGCCAAGAAGAGACCCAGTACTTC
TRBD1 . TRBJ2-1 TRBV6-4 CASSAQQGDFEQFF TGTGCCAGCAGTGCCCAACAGGGGGATTTTGAGCAGTTCTTC
. . TRBJ2-7 TRBV6-5 CASSYSTLRRSEQYF TGTGCCAGCAGTTACTCGACGCTCCGCCGCAGCGAGCAGTACTTC
. . TRBJ2-1 TRBV11-2 CASTSRAAAYNEQFF TGTGCCAGCACATCCCGGGCGGCCGCCTACAATGAGCAGTTCTTC
. . TRBJ1-5 TRBV25-1 CASPRRGSNQPQHF TGTGCCAGCCCGCGACGGGGAAGCAATCAGCCCCAGCATTTT
. . TRBJ1-2 TRBV7-9 CASSPKALGSGVDF TGTGCCAGCAGCCCCAAGGCCCTAGGCTCTGGTGTGGACTTC
. . TRBJ1-3 TRBV29-1 CSVEDRGSTDGNTIYF TGCAGCGTTGAAGATCGGGGCTCGACGGACGGAAACACCATATATTTT
. . TRBJ2-7 TRBV18 CASSWDFGSYEQYF TGTGCCAGCTCTTGGGATTTTGGGTCCTACGAGCAGTACTTC
TRBD2 . TRBJ2-1 TRBV12-5 CASGLEAGGVNEQFF TGTGCTAGTGGTTTGGAGGCGGGGGGGGTCAATGAGCAGTTCTTC
TRBD1 . TRBJ2-7 TRBV6-5 CASSYSSGQGAYEQYF TGTGCCAGCAGTTACTCGTCGGGACAGGGGGCCTACGAGCAGTACTTC
TRBD2 . TRBJ2-1 TRBV15 CATSRVSGNYNEQFF TGTGCCACCAGCAGAGTAAGCGGGAACTACAATGAGCAGTTCTTC
. . TRBJ1-2 TRBV6-5 CASRPYIGGGYTF TGTGCCAGCAGACCCTACATAGGTGGTGGCTACACCTTC
. . TRBJ2-1 TRBV27 CASSGWTDYNEQFF TGTGCCAGCAGTGGGTGGACAGACTACAATGAGCAGTTCTTC
TRBD1 . TRBJ2-7 TRBV28 CASSTPGTGSYEQYF TGTGCCAGCAGTACCCCCGGGACAGGGTCTTACGAGCAGTACTTC
. . TRBJ2-3 TRBV7-9 CASSLLDTGPDTQYF TGTGCCAGCAGCCTCCTGGACACAGGCCCAGATACGCAGTATTTT
. . TRBJ2-4 TRBV6-5 CASSSWDGKNIQYF TGTGCCAGCAGTTCTTGGGACGGAAAAAACATTCAGTACTTC
. . TRBJ2-5 TRBV5-4 CASSLASETQYF TGTGCCAGCAGCTTAGCTTCGGAGACCCAGTACTTC
TRBD1 once TRBJ1-4 TRBV5-1 CASSLQGETNEKLFF TGCGCCAGCAGCCTGCAGGGGGAAACTAATGAAAAACTGTTTTTT
. . TRBJ1-5 TRBV7-3 CASDDRSNQPQHF TGTGCCAGTGATGACAGATCCAATCAGCCCCAGCATTTT
. . TRBJ1-1 TRBV5-1 CASRLTDDTEAFF TGCGCCAGCCGGCTGACTGATGACACTGAAGCTTTCTTT
TRBD1 . TRBJ2-5 TRBV29-1 CSYRGETQYF TGCAGCTACAGGGGAGAGACCCAGTACTTC